The entry below describes one TCR beta chain. These data originate in a study of blood T cell repertoires in COVID-19. Background on the study: Samples representing acute and convalescent COVID-19 were sourced from the United States, Italy and Spain. T cells, B-cell-depleted T cells, or PBMCs supplied cDNA or gDNA.

Per the authors' pipeline: Nucleated cell counts were estimated from reference gene primer amplification. Sequencing used immunoSEQ multiplex PCR; TCRdb keeps in-frame clones, though not all of them. V and J calls plus clone size are reproduced from that table; the DNA served to infer D and trimming. The sample yields about 110,000 clones, around 83% seen once. From germline, CDR1 is SGHDT and CDR2 YYEEEE. CDR3 length: 14 amino acids. The V end was cut by 1 base, the J end by 8 bases, with 10 bases between. The V and J genes are TRBV5-6 and TRBJ1-6; D not resolved. This receptor was identified in a man aged 65 to 85 with acute or convalescent COVID-19. Sequencing input: peripheral blood. The CDR3 DNA is TGTGCCAGCAGCTTGCAGTTACGGGATTCACCCCTCCACTTT. The encoded protein is CASSLQLRDSPLHF.